Here is one T cell receptor (beta chain) with its context. Its antigen specificity is not known. The input lacks base qualities; no much larger clone sits a single base away. Libraries were prepared through the immunoSEQ multiplex PCR assay. TCRdb retrieved this table from immuneACCESS and kept in-frame rearrangements only. Not all clones are present; in checked studies, unresolved V genes account for under half, and no reason is known for the remainder. The sample table records roughly 99,000 clones; around 93% of these occur just once. 0.65% to 0.9% of the sample belongs to the ten largest clones. These data are taken from a study of T cell changes during pregnancy in multiple sclerosis (dated by TCRdb to between 2019 and 2020). At the level of the whole study: In women with multiple sclerosis, the researchers looked at how the T cell repertoire shifted as pregnancy progressed.

The junction shows trimming of 1 base on V and 10 bases on J, plus 19 bases between the germline ends. The germline V gene gives CDR1 as SGHTA and CDR2 as FQGNSA. From the cysteine up to the phenylalanine, the CDR3 has a length of 16 residues. The CDR3 DNA has 48 bases and is translated from base 1. This receptor chain uses TRBV7-2 and TRBJ1-4; a weak D assignment points to TRBD1 (5 bases agree). The clonotype originates from a female donor in good health, enrolled as a control in a pregnancy study. The sequencing here drew on peripheral blood, taken in the third trimester of pregnancy. The CDR3 reads CASSLGHGQGTVKLFF. The nucleotides are TGTGCCAGCAGCTTAGGGCACGGGCAGGGAACTGTAAAACTGTTTTTT.